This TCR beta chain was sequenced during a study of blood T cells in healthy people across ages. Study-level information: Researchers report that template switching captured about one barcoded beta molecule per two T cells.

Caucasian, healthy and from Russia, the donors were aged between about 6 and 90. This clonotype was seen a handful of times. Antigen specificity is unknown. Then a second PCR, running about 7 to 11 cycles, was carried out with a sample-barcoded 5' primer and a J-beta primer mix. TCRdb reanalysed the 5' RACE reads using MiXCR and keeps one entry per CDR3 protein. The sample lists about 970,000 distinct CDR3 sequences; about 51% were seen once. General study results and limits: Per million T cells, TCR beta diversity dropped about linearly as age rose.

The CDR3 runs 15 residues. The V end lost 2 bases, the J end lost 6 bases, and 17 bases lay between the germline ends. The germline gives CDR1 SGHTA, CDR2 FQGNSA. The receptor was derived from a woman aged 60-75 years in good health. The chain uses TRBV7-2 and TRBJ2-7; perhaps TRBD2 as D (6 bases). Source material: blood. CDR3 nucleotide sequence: TGTGCCAGCAGCTTACGGGAGACGGCGAACCGCGAGCAGTACTTC. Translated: CASSLRETANREQYF.